Presented here are 9 T cell receptor beta chains from one specimen sequenced in a study of T cells in Graves' hyperthyroidism and ophthalmopathy. There were TCR beta CDR3 regions amplified from RNA transcripts. During a first-round RT-PCR of the TCR CDR3, the HTBI primer set was used. TCRdb analysed the multiplex PCR reads with MiXCR anew, one entry per CDR3 protein. The sample has hundreds of thousands of distinct CDR3 sequences, 35% seen once. Sequencing input: blood. These receptors were taken from a woman aged 35 to 49 with Graves' hyperthyroidism.

This clonotype was found a few times. The V and J genes are TRBV29-1 and TRBJ2-7, with a weak D call TRBD2 (6 bases). The ends were cut back, 6 bases at V and 5 bases at J, with 20 bases in the middle. The CDR3 length is 14 residues. CDR1 and CDR2 from the germline V gene are SQVTM and ANQGSEA. CDR3 sequence (DNA): TGCAGCGTGGCCGTTGGAGGGATGAAAAACGAGCAGTACTTC. Protein sequence: CSVAVGGMKNEQYF.

CDR3: CASSMLTGTGLGYEQYF. The CDR3 region has the DNA TGTGCCAGCAGCATGTTAACCGGGACAGGGCTTGGCTACGAGCAGTACTTC. The chain joins TRBV7-8 to TRBJ2-7, with TRBD1 identical over 9 bases. The trim removed 5 bases at V and 3 bases at J, leaving 14 bases unmatched. The CDR3 covers 17 residues. Germline V gene sequence: CDR1 SGHVS, CDR2 FQNEAQ.

This clonotype was seen a handful of times. This chain connects TRBV7-8 to TRBJ2-2; TRBD1 matches at 7 bases. Germline loops: CDR1 SGHVS, CDR2 FQNEAQ. The CDR3 loop spans 16 amino acids. The V segment lost 11 bases and the J segment 6 bases; nucleotides outside the gene matches: 18. The CDR3 region is CASAGGPEGYPGELFF. CDR3 nucleotides: TGTGCCTCAGCAGGGGGTCCCGAGGGCTACCCCGGGGAGCTGTTTTTT. The entire variable domain, with the rest obtained from reference TRBV7-8 and TRBJ2-2, is as follows: GAGVSQSPRYKVAKRGQDVALRCDPISGHVSLFWYQQALGQGPEFLTYFQNEAQLDKSGLPSDRFFAERPEGSVSTLKIQRTQQEDSAVYLCASAGGPEGYPGELFFGEGSRLTVL.

The J gene is TRBJ2-5, the V gene TRBV10-3; D possibly uses TRBD1 or TRBD2 (6 bases each). There are 15 residues in the CDR3. Per germline, CDR1 ENHRY and CDR2 SYGVKD. V lost 8 bases to trimming and J lost 1 base, with 17 bases between them. DNA of the CDR3: TGTGCCATCTTGAGAGACCCGGGGGCCCAAGAGACCCAGTACTTC. Translated, it gives CAILRDPGAQETQYF.

This clonotype was counted between two and nine times. V is TRBV19 and J is TRBJ1-1; the D is unclear. V lost 5 bases and J 4 bases, leaving 5 bases between the germline ends. This CDR3 contains 11 residues. The germline V gene has CDR1 LNHDA and CDR2 SQIVND (reference sequence). As DNA, the CDR3 is TGTGCCAGTAGTGTAACCACTGAAGCTTTCTTT. It specifies CASSVTTEAFF.

Ten or more counts support this clonotype. This chain uses TRBV2 with TRBJ1-2; D perhaps matches TRBD1 (6 bases). V lost 2 bases and J 3 bases, leaving 10 bases between the germline ends. Looked up from germline, CDR1 is SNHLY and CDR2 is FYNNEI. This CDR3 is 14 amino acids long. The CDR3 DNA sequence: TGTGCCAGCAGTGAAAACAGGGACTACTATGGCTACACCTTC. Its translation: CASSENRDYYGYTF.

The rearrangement joins TRBV28 to TRBJ2-7; maybe TRBD1 (6 bases). Germline CDR1 reads MDHEN; CDR2 reads SYDVKM. The CDR3 is made up of 14 amino acids. The germline V and J ends were trimmed by 4 bases and 3 bases, with 13 bases remaining between them. The CDR3 sequence is CASSSTGRIYEQYF. Written as DNA, the CDR3 is TGTGCCAGCAGTTCGACAGGAAGGATCTACGAGCAGTACTTC. Full variable domain (outside the CDR3, taken from reference TRBV28 and TRBJ2-7): DVKVTQSSRYLVKRTGEKVFLECVQDMDHENMFWYRQDPGLGLRLIYFSYDVKMKEKGDIPEGYSVSREKKERFSLILESASTNQTSMYLCASSSTGRIYEQYFGPGTRLTVT.

As to this clonotype: The junction shows a germline mismatch at one end, possibly a read error. The chain recombines TRBV6-2 or TRBV6-3 with TRBJ2-7, with D perhaps assigned TRBD1 or TRBD2 (7 bases each). Germline assignment: CDR1 MNHEY and CDR2 SVGEGT. The CDR3 spans 17 residues. For the CDR3, the DNA is TGTGCCGGCAGTTACGTCGGCGGGGAGGGGGCACACTACGAGCAGTACTTC. Its protein is CAGSYVGGEGAHYEQYF.

Comment on this clonotype: Possible read error: a much larger clone is one base away. J is TRBJ1-1 and V is TRBV14; no definite D call. The CDR3 totals 14 residues. From germline, CDR1 is SGHDN and CDR2 FVKESK. CDR3 sequence (DNA): TGTGCCAGCGGCCAGCTATACGCGGGCACTGAAGCTTTCTTT. It encodes CASGQLYAGTEAFF.